What follows is one T cell receptor beta chain and its context. This sample was taken from a study of blood T cell repertoires in COVID-19. At the level of the study: COVID-19 samples from acute and convalescent phases originated in the United States, Italy and Spain. Nucleic acid was either cDNA or gDNA, and it came from T cells, B-cell-depleted T cells, or PBMCs.

As processed by the authors: Estimates of nucleated cell counts were drawn from the amplification of reference gene primers. Some clones are missing from TCRdb's copy, which holds only in-frame ones; the method was immunoSEQ multiplex PCR. That table gives V, J and clone size, and the DNA gave D and trimming. The table records some 80,000 clones, about four fifths of them present only once. The receptor was derived from a woman in her 70s with acute or convalescent COVID-19. Sequences were obtained from peripheral blood.

This chain's CDR3 is CASSPGHPGAKNIQYF. CDR3 nucleotides: TGCGCCAGCAGCCCCGGACACCCAGGAGCCAAAAACATTCAGTACTTC. V and J are TRBV5-1 and TRBJ2-4; TRBD1 is a possible D gene (5 bases). V shed 4 bases and J shed 0 bases, with 14 bases lying between them. This CDR3 has 16 amino acids. Germline assignment: CDR1 SGHRS and CDR2 YFSETQ.